A single sample is the source of the 18 T cell receptor beta chains below, sequenced in a study of blood T cell repertoires in COVID-19. Libraries were prepared by immunoSEQ multiplex PCR; TCRdb keeps only in-frame clonotypes and omits some of them. The sample contains roughly 50,000 clones, more than 75% of which appear only once. Sequenced input: peripheral blood. These receptors all come from a woman older than 75 with COVID-19, enrolled during active disease.

This clone was picked up one time. The CDR3 nucleotides read TGCAGTGCTAGTTCCCTAGTCGGGCAGTACTTC. The encoded protein is CSASSLVGQYF. This sequence joins TRBV20-1 and TRBJ2-7; no clear D gene. Trimming stripped 3 bases from V and 9 bases from J, with 12 bases between. Germline assignment: CDR1 DFQATT and CDR2 SNEGSKA (reference sequence). This CDR3 region has 11 residues.

V and J are TRBV29-1 and TRBJ2-2; D perhaps matches TRBD2 (5 bases). The CDR3 consists of 16 residues. The germline V gene encodes CDR1 SQVTM and CDR2 ANQGSEA. V was shortened by 7 bases and J by 1 base, with 19 bases between the two germline ends. The CDR3 here is CSAISLANLNTGELFF. DNA for the CDR3: TGCAGCGCGATAAGTTTAGCGAACTTGAACACCGGGGAGCTGTTTTTT.

This clone was recorded a few times. V usage is TRBV18 and J usage is TRBJ1-3, with D maybe TRBD1 (5 bases). The V and J ends lost 2 bases and 0 bases respectively, with 5 bases between them. The CDR3 length is 14 residues. Germline V gene lookup returns CDR1 KGHSH and CDR2 LQKENI. DNA of the CDR3: TGTGCCAGCTCACCAGACAGCTCTGGAAACACCATATATTTT. The encoded protein is CASSPDSSGNTIYF.

V and J are TRBV6-5 and TRBJ2-7; 8 bases align to TRBD2. The CDR3 consists of 15 residues. Germline CDR1 is MNHEY and CDR2 is SVGAGI. V was pared by 7 bases and J by 7 bases, with 15 bases of the junction left unmatched. CDR3 in amino acids: CASIPLPRTSTEQYF. CDR3 DNA: TGTGCCAGCATTCCACTTCCTAGGACTAGCACGGAGCAGTACTTC.

By share of the sample, this clone is medium-sized. This rearrangement joins TRBV6-5 to TRBJ2-7; D is unresolved. There are 14 residues in the CDR3. Germline V gives CDR1 MNHEY, CDR2 SVGAGI. The germline V and J ends were trimmed by 7 bases and 3 bases, with 16 bases remaining between them. CDR3 sequence (DNA): TGTGCCAGCACAAAAAGTGCGCCCAACTACGAGCAGTACTTC. Its protein product is CASTKSAPNYEQYF.

V gene TRBV11-2 combines with J gene TRBJ2-7; D is uncertain. The CDR3 has 14 residues. The V end lost 1 base, the J end lost 2 bases, and 9 bases lay between the germline ends. Germline V gene data show CDR1 as SGHAT and CDR2 as FQNNGV. Written as DNA, the CDR3 is TGTGCCAGCAGCTTAGTGCAGTTCGCCTACGAGCAGTACTTC. It is translated as CASSLVQFAYEQYF.

The gene calls are TRBV18 and TRBJ2-3; D may be TRBD1 (6 bases). The V gene's germline CDR1 is KGHSH and CDR2 LQKENI. Trimming took off 5 bases at V and 0 bases at J, with 12 bases between the two ends. The CDR3 has 15 amino acids. CDR3 region: CASSISGASTDTQYF. The CDR3 DNA sequence: TGTGCCAGCTCAATCTCAGGGGCTAGCACAGATACGCAGTATTTT.

Only one count was recorded for this clone. The chain links TRBV30 to TRBJ1-5, with 9 bases identical to TRBD1. The CDR3 loop spans 15 amino acids. Germline V gene data show CDR1 as GTSNPN and CDR2 as SVGIG (reference sequence). J lost 4 bases, V lost 0 bases, and 4 bases had no gene match. CDR3: CAWSVYGTGNQPQHF. The CDR3 bases are TGTGCCTGGAGTGTATACGGGACAGGGAATCAGCCCCAGCATTTT.

The V call is TRBV6-1, the J call TRBJ1-6; 9 nucleotides match TRBD1. V lost 4 bases, J lost 9 bases, and 10 bases stayed unmatched. Germline lookup yields CDR1 MNHNS and CDR2 SASEGT. This CDR3 has 16 residues. The CDR3 bases are TGTGCCAGCAGTGCCCAGACAGGGGGTATAGTTTCACCCCTCCACTTT. Translation gives CASSAQTGGIVSPLHF.

The CDR3 sequence is CASSEGQGSSGNTIYF. CDR3 DNA: TGTGCCAGCAGCGAGGGACAGGGGAGCTCTGGAAACACCATATATTTT. The chain links TRBV9 to TRBJ1-3, with 10 bases aligning to TRBD1. The CDR3 is made up of 16 amino acids. CDR1 and CDR2 (germline): SGDLS, YYNGEE. Trimming cost V 3 bases and J 0 bases; bases outside gene matches: 3.

The CDR3 sequence: CASSISRTGNYEQYF. Here the CDR3 DNA reads TGTGCCAGTAGTATCTCCCGGACAGGGAACTACGAGCAGTACTTC. The chain couples TRBV19 to TRBJ2-7, with TRBD1 identical over 8 bases. Germline lookup yields CDR1 LNHDA and CDR2 SQIVND (reference sequence). The CDR3 is 15 residues long. Germline trimming cut 3 bases from V and 3 bases from J; bases unmatched to any gene: 7.

This clone has more than one count but fewer than ten. The chain links TRBV13 to TRBJ1-3, with 7 positions matching TRBD1. The CDR3 extends over 15 amino acids. Per the germline V gene, CDR1 is PRHDT and CDR2 is FYEKMQ (reference sequence). Losses at the gene ends were 4 bases for V and 0 bases for J; bases not matched to a gene: 3. CDR3 nucleotide sequence: TGTGCCAGCAGCTGGGACAGATTCTCTGGAAACACCATATATTTT. It codes for CASSWDRFSGNTIYF.

The chain joins TRBV9 to TRBJ1-3, with 7 bases that match TRBD1. V gave up 7 bases and J gave up 6 bases; unmatched junction bases: 7. Germline CDR1 and CDR2: SGDLS and YYNGEE. The CDR3 length is 13 residues. The CDR3 DNA reads TGTGCCAGCGGAGACAGGGAACTAAACACCATATATTTT. Protein: CASGDRELNTIYF.

The chain joins TRBV25-1 to TRBJ1-4; D gene ambiguous. Germline CDR1 MGHDK, CDR2 SYGVNS. The CDR3 covers 15 residues. V shed 3 bases and J shed 5 bases, with 13 bases lying between them. The CDR3 region has the DNA TGTGCCAGCAGTGACCAGAGGCGACCGAATGAAAAACTGTTTTTT. Residues: CASSDQRRPNEKLFF.

A few counts support this clone. The chain couples TRBV9 to TRBJ1-3; no clear D. Trimming stripped 6 bases from V and 0 bases from J, with 10 bases between. Germline loops: CDR1 SGDLS, CDR2 YYNGEE. CDR3 size: 14 residues. In DNA form, the CDR3 reads TGTGCCAGCAAAAAAACAGTCTCTGGAAACACCATATATTTT. Translation gives CASKKTVSGNTIYF.

J is TRBJ2-7 and V is TRBV7-9, with 7 positions matching TRBD1. Losses at the gene ends were 3 bases for V and 3 bases for J; bases not matched to a gene: 8. The CDR3 runs to 15 residues. The V gene's germline CDR1 is SEHNR and CDR2 FQNEAQ (reference sequence). The CDR3 sequence: CASSLQTGLDYEQYF. The DNA for the CDR3 is TGTGCCAGCAGCTTGCAGACAGGGCTGGACTACGAGCAGTACTTC.

The V and J genes are TRBV6-4 and TRBJ2-1, with TRBD2 matching over 10 bases. Trimming took 6 bases from V and 3 from J; bases not matched to a gene: 14. Germline loops: CDR1 MRHNA, CDR2 SNTAGT. The CDR3 has 18 amino acids. CDR3 nucleotides: TGTGCCAGCAGGCGCCCGGGGCTAGCGGGAGTTGTCTACAATGAGCAGTTCTTC. Its protein product is CASRRPGLAGVVYNEQFF.

This chain connects TRBV19 to TRBJ2-3, with unresolved D. The CDR3 totals 13 residues. Trimming took off 1 base at V and 8 bases at J, with 10 bases between the two ends. Germline V gene sequence: CDR1 LNHDA, CDR2 SQIVND (reference sequence). The chain's CDR3 is CASSIVQEGTQYF. The CDR3 region has the DNA TGTGCCAGTAGTATAGTGCAGGAAGGTACGCAGTATTTT.